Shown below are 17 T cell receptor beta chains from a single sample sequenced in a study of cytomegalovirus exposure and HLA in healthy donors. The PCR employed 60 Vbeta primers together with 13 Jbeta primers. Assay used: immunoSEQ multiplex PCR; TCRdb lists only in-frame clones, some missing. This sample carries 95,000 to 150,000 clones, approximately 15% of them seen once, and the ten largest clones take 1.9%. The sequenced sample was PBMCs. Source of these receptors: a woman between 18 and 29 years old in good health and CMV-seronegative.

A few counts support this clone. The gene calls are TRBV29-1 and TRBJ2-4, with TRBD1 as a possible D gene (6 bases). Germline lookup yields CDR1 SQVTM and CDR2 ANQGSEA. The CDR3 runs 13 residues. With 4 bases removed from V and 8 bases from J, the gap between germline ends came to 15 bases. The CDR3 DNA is TGCAGCGTTGTGACGACAGGTCGGGACATTCAGTACTTC. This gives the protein CSVVTTGRDIQYF.

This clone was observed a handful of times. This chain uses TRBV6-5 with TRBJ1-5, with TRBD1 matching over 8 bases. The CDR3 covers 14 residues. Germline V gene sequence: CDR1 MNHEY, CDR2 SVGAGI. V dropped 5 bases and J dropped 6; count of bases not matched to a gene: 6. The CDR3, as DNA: TGTGCCAGCAGTGAGGACAGGGTGTTTCAGCCCCAGCATTTT. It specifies CASSEDRVFQPQHF.

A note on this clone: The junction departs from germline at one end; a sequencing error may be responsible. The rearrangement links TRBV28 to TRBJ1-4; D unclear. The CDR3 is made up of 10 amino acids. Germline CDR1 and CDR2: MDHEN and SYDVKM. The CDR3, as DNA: TGCATACGGAGTGGAGAAAAACTGTTTTTT. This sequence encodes CIRSGEKLFF.

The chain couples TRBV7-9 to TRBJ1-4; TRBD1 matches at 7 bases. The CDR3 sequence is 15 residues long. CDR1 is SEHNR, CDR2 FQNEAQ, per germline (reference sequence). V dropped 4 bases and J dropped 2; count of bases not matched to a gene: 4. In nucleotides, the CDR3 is TGTGCCAGCAGCTACCCGACAGGGACTAATGAAAAACTGTTTTTT. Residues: CASSYPTGTNEKLFF.

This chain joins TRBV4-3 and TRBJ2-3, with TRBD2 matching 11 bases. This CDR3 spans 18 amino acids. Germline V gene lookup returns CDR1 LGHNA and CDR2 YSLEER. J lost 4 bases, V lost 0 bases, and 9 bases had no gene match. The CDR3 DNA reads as TGCGCCAGCAGCCAAGAAAGGTTCAGTAGCGGGGGGGCAGATACGCAGTATTTT. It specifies CASSQERFSSGGADTQYF.

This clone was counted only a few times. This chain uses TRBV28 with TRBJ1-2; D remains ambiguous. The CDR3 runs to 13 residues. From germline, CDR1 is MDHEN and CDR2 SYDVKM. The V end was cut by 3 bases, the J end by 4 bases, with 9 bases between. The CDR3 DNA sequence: TGTGCCAGCAGTTTTGTGGCAGTCTATGGCTACACCTTC. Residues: CASSFVAVYGYTF.

CDR3 DNA: TGTGCCAGCAGCTCGACCGGGGGGGGCGCGGGTACTGGAAACACCATATATTTT. Translation gives CASSSTGGGAGTGNTIYF. The chain couples TRBV2 to TRBJ1-3; D may be TRBD1 (6 bases). V was shortened by 6 bases and J by 2 bases, with 23 bases between the two germline ends. CDR3 size: 18 residues. Germline lookup yields CDR1 SNHLY and CDR2 FYNNEI.

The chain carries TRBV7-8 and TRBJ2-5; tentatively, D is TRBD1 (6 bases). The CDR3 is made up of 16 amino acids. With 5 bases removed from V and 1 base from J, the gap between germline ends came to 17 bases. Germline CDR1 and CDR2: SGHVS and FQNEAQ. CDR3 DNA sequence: TGTGCCAGCAGCACCCAGGGGTTAGCGCCCCAAGAGACCCAGTACTTC. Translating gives CASSTQGLAPQETQYF.

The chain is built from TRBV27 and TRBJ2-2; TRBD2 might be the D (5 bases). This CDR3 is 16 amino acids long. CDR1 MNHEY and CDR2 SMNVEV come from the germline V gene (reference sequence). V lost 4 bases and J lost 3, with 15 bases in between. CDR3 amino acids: CASSSSATTHTGELFF. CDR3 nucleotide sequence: TGTGCCAGCAGTTCCTCCGCGACTACTCACACCGGGGAGCTGTTTTTT.

The CDR3 nucleotides are TGTGCCAGCAGCTCCCGACAAGGGGAAGAGACCCAGTACTTC. Translated, it gives CASSSRQGEETQYF. This chain uses TRBV9 with TRBJ2-5; weak D call: TRBD1 (5 bases). V lost 4 bases, J lost 3 bases, and 13 bases lay in between. The V gene's germline CDR1 is SGDLS and CDR2 YYNGEE. This CDR3 comprises 14 residues. Using reference TRBV9 and TRBJ2-5 for the parts outside the CDR3, the full variable domain is DSGVTQTPKHLITATGQRVTLRCSPRSGDLSVYWYQQSLDQGLQFLIQYYNGEERAKGNILERFSAQQFPDLHSELNLSSLELGDSALYFCASSSRQGEETQYFGPGTRLLVL.

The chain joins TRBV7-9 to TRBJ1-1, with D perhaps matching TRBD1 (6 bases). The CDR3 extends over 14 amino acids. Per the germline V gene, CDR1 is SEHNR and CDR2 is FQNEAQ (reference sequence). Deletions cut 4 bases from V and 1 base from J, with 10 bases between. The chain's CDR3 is CASSSVQGNTEAFF. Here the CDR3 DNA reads TGTGCCAGCAGCTCTGTACAGGGGAACACTGAAGCTTTCTTT. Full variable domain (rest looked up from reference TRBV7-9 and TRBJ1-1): DTGVSQNPRHKITKRGQNVTFRCDPISEHNRLYWYRQTLGQGPEFLTYFQNEAQLEKSRLLSDRFSAERPKGSFSTLEIQRTEQGDSAMYLCASSSVQGNTEAFFGQGTRLTVV.

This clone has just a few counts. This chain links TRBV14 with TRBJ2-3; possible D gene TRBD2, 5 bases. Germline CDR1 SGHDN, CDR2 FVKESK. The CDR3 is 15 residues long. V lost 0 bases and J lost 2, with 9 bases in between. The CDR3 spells CASSQEGRSTDTQYF. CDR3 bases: TGTGCCAGCAGCCAAGAAGGGAGATCCACAGATACGCAGTATTTT.

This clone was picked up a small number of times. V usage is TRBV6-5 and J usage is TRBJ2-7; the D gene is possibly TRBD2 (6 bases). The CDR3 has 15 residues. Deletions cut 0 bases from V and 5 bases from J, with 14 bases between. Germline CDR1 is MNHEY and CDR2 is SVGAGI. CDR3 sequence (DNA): TGTGCCAGCAGTTACTCCGACGGAGGGCTCCACGAGCAGTACTTC. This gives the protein CASSYSDGGLHEQYF.

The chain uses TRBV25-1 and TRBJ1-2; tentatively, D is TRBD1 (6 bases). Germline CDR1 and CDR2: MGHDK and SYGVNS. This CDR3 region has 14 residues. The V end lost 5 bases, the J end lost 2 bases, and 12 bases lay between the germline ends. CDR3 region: CASSLAGVNYGYTF. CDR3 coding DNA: TGTGCCAGCAGTCTGGCAGGGGTAAACTATGGCTACACCTTC.

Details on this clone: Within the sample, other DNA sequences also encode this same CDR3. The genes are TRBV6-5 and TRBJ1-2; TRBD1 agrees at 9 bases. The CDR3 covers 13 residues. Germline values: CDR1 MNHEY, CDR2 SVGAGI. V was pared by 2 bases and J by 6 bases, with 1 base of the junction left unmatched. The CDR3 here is CASSYGTGNGYTF. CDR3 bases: TGTGCCAGCAGTTACGGGACAGGGAATGGCTACACCTTC.

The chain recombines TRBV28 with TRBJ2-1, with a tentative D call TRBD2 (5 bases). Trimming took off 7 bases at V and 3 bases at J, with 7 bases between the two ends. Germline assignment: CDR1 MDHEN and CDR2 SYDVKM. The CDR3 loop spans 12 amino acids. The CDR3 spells CASTGNYNEQFF. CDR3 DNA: TGTGCCAGCACCGGGAACTACAATGAGCAGTTCTTC. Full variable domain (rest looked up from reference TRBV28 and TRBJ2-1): DVKVTQSSRYLVKRTGEKVFLECVQDMDHENMFWYRQDPGLGLRLIYFSYDVKMKEKGDIPEGYSVSREKKERFSLILESASTNQTSMYLCASTGNYNEQFFGPGTRLTVL.

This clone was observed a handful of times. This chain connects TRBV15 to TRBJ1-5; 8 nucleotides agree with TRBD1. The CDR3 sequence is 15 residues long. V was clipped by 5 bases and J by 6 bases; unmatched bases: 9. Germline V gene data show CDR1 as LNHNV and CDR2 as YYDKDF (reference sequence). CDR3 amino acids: CATSDGQGLGQPQHF. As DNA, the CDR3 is TGTGCCACCAGCGATGGACAGGGCTTAGGTCAGCCCCAGCATTTT.